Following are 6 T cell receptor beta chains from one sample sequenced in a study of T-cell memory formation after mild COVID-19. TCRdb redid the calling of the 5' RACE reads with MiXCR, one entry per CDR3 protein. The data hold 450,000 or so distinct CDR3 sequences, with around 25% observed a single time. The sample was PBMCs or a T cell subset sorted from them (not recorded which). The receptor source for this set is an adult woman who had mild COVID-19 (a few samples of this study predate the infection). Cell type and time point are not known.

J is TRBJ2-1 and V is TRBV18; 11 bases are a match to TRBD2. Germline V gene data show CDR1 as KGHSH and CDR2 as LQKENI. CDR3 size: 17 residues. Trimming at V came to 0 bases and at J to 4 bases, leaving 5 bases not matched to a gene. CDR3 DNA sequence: TGTGCCAGCTCACCACCGGAAGGACTAGCGGGTTACAATGAGCAGTTCTTC. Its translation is CASSPPEGLAGYNEQFF.

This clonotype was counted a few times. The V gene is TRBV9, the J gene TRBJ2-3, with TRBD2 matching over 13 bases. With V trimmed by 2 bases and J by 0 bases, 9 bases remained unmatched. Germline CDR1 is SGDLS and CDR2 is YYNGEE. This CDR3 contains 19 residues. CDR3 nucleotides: TGTGCCAGCAGCGTGGCCGGGACTAGCGGGATGTCTAGCACAGATACGCAGTATTTT. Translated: CASSVAGTSGMSSTDTQYF. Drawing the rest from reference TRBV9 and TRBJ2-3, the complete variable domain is DSGVTQTPKHLITATGQRVTLRCSPRSGDLSVYWYQQSLDQGLQFLIQYYNGEERAKGNILERFSAQQFPDLHSELNLSSLELGDSALYFCASSVAGTSGMSSTDTQYFGPGTRLTVL.

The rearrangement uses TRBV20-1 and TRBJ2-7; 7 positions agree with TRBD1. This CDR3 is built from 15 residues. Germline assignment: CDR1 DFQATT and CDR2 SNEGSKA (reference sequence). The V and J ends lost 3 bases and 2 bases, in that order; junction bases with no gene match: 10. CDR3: CSASPGTEIPYEQYF. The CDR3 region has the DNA TGCAGTGCTAGCCCCGGGACAGAAATCCCCTACGAGCAGTACTTC.

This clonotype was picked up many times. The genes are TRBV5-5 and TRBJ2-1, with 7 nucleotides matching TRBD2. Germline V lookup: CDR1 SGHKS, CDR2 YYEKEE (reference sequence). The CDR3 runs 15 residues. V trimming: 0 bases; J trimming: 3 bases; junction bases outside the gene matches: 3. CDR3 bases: TGTGCCAGCAGCTTGGGGCTAGCGGTCTACAATGAGCAGTTCTTC. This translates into CASSLGLAVYNEQFF. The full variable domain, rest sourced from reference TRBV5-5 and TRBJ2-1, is DAGVTQSPTHLIKTRGQQVTLRCSPISGHKSVSWYQQVLGQGPQFIFQYYEKEERGRGNFPDRFSARQFPNYSSELNVNALLLGDSALYLCASSLGLAVYNEQFFGPGTRLTVL.

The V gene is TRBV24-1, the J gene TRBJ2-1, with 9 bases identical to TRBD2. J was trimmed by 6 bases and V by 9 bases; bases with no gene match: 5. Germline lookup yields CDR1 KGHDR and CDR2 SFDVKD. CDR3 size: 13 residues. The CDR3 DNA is TGTGCCACCCAGCGGGAGGCCCGCAATGAGCAGTTCTTC. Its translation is CATQREARNEQFF.

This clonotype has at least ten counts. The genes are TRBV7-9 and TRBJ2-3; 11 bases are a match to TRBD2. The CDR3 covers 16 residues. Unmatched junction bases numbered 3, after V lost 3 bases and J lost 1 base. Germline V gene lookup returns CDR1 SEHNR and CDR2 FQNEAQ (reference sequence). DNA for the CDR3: TGTGCCAGCAGCTTCCTAGCGGGGGGCCGCACAGATACGCAGTATTTT. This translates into CASSFLAGGRTDTQYF.